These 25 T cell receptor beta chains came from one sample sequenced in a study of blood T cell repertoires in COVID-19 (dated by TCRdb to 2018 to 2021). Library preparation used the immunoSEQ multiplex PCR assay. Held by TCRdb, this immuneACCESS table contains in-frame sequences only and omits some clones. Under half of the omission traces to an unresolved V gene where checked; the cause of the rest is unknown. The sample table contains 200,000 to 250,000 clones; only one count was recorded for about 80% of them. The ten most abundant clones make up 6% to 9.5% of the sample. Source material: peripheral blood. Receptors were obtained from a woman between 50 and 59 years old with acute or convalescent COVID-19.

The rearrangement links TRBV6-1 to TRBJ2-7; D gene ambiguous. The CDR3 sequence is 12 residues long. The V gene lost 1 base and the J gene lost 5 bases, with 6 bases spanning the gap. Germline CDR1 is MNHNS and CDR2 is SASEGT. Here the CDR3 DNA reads TGTGCCAGCAGTGAAGGAGGCAACGAGCAGTACTTC. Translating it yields CASSEGGNEQYF.

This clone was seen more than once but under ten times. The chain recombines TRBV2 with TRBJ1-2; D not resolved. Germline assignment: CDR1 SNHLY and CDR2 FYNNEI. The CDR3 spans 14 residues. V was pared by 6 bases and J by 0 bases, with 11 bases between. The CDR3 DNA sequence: TGTGCCAGCAGCCCAATCAGTTCTAACTATGGCTACACCTTC. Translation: CASSPISSNYGYTF.

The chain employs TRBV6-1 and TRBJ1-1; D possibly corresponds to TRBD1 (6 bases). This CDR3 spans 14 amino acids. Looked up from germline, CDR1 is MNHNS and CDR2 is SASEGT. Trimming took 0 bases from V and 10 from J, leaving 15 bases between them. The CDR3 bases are TGTGCCAGCAGTGAAGCGACGAGGGGGGGGGCAGCTTTCTTT. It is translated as CASSEATRGGAAFF.

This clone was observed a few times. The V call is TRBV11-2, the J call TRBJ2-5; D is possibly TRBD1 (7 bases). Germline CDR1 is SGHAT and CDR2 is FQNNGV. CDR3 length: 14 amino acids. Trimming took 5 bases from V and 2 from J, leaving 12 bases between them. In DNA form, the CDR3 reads TGTGCCAGCAGCCGGGGGACAGCGCAAGAGACCCAGTACTTC. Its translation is CASSRGTAQETQYF.

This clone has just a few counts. CDR3 protein: CASSVQGGPQHF. In DNA form, the CDR3 reads TGTGCCAGCAGCGTACAGGGGGGGCCCCAGCATTTT. This chain connects TRBV14 to TRBJ1-5; TRBD1 matches at 8 bases. V lost 5 bases and J lost 9; bases outside the gene matches: 3. Germline CDR1 SGHDN, CDR2 FVKESK. There are 12 residues in the CDR3.

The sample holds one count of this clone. CDR3 sequence reads: CASSEGRAGGAGELFF. CDR3 DNA sequence: TGTGCCAGCAGTGAAGGACGGGCAGGGGGCGCCGGGGAGCTGTTTTTT. The rearrangement links TRBV6-1 to TRBJ2-2; 8 bases are a match to TRBD1. Per germline, CDR1 MNHNS and CDR2 SASEGT. With 1 base clipped from V and 6 bases from J, the junction kept 7 bases outside the gene matches. CDR3 length: 16 residues.

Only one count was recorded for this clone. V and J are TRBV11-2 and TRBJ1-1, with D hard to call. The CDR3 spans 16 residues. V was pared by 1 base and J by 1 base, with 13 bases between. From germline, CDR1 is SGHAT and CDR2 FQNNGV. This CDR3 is CASSLATVVGNTEAFF. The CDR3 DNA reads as TGTGCCAGCAGCTTAGCCACCGTGGTCGGGAACACTGAAGCTTTCTTT.

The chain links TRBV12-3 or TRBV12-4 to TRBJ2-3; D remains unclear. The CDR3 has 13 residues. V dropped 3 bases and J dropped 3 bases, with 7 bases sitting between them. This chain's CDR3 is CASSLGRTDTQYF. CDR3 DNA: TGTGCCAGCAGTTTGGGCAGGACAGATACGCAGTATTTT.

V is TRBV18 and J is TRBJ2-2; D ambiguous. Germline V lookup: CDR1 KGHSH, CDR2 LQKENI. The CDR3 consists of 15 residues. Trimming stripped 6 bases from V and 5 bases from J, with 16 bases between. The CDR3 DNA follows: TGTGCCAGCTCCATAGACACTGTACCAACCGGGGAGCTGTTTTTT. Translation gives CASSIDTVPTGELFF.

The CDR3 spells CASSEAEAGEQYF. CDR3 coding DNA: TGTGCCAGCAGTGAAGCCGAGGCGGGCGAGCAGTACTTC. The rearrangement links TRBV2 to TRBJ2-7; D may be TRBD2 (5 bases). The CDR3 sequence is 13 residues long. V was shortened by 0 bases and J by 6 bases, with 9 bases between the two germline ends. The germline gives CDR1 SNHLY, CDR2 FYNNEI.

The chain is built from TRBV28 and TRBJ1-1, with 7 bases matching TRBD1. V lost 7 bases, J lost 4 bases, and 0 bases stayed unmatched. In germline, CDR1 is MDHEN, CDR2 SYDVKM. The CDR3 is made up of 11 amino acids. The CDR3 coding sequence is TGTGCCAGCAACAGGGGCACTGAAGCTTTCTTT. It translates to CASNRGTEAFF.

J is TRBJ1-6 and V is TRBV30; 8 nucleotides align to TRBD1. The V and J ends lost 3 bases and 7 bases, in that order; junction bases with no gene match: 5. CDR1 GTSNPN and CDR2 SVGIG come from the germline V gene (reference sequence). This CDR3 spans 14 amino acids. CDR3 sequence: CAWSPGQGNSPLHF. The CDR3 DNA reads TGTGCCTGGAGCCCTGGACAGGGAAATTCACCCCTCCACTTT. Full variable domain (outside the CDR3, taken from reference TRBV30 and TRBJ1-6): SQTIHQWPATLVQPVGSPLSLECTVEGTSNPNLYWYRQAAGRGLQLLFYSVGIGQISSEVPQNLSASRPQDRQFILSSKKLLLSDSGFYLCAWSPGQGNSPLHFGNGTRLTVT.

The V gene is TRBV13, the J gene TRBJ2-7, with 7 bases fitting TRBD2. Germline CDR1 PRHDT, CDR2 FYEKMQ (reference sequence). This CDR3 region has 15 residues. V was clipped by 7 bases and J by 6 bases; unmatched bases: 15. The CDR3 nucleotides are TGTGCCAGCACCCTAAATCTAGCGGTAGGGAGCGAGCAGTACTTC. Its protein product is CASTLNLAVGSEQYF. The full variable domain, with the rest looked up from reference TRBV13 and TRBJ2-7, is AAGVIQSPRHLIKEKRETATLKCYPIPRHDTVYWYQQGPGQDPQFLISFYEKMQSDKGSIPDRFSAQQFSDYHSELNMSSLELGDSALYFCASTLNLAVGSEQYFGPGTRLTVT.

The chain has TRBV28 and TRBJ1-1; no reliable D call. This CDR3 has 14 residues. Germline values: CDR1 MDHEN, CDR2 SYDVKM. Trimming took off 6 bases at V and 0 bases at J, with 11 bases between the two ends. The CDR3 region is CASSPAVMNTEAFF. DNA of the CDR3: TGTGCCAGCAGCCCCGCAGTAATGAACACTGAAGCTTTCTTT. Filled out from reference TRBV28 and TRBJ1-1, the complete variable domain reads DVKVTQSSRYLVKRTGEKVFLECVQDMDHENMFWYRQDPGLGLRLIYFSYDVKMKEKGDIPEGYSVSREKKERFSLILESASTNQTSMYLCASSPAVMNTEAFFGQGTRLTVV.

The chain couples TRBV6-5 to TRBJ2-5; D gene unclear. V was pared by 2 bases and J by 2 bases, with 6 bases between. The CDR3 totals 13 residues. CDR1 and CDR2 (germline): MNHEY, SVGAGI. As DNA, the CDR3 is TGTGCCAGCAGTTACCCCGAGCAAGAGACCCAGTACTTC. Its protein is CASSYPEQETQYF.

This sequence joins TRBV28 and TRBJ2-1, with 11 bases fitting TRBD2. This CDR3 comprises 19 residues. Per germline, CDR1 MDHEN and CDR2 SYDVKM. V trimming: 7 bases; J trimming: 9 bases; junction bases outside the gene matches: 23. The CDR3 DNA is TGTGCCAGCAACACCGGACAGGCCATTAGCGGGAGGGCCTTTCGTGAGCAGTTCTTC. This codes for CASNTGQAISGRAFREQFF.

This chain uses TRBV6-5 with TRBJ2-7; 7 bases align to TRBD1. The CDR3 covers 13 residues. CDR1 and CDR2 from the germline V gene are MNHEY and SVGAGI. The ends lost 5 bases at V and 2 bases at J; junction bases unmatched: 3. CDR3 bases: TGTGCCAGCAGTCACAGGGGCGCCTACGAGCAGTACTTC. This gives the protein CASSHRGAYEQYF.

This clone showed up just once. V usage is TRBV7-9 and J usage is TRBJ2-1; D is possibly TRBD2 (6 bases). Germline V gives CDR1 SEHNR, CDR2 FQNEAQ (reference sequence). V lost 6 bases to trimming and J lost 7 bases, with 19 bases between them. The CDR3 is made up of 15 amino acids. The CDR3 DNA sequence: TGTGCCAGCAGGGAGCGGGTCGGAGAGGAGAATGAGCAGTTCTTC. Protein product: CASRERVGEENEQFF. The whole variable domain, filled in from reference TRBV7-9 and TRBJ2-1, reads DTGVSQNPRHKITKRGQNVTFRCDPISEHNRLYWYRQTLGQGPEFLTYFQNEAQLEKSRLLSDRFSAERPKGSFSTLEIQRTEQGDSAMYLCASRERVGEENEQFFGPGTRLTVL.

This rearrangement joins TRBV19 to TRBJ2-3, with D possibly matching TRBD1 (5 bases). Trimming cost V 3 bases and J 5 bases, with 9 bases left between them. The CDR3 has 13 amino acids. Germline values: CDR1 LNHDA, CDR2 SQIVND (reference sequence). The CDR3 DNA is TGTGCCAGTAGTATTTCCGACAGAGATACGCAGTATTTT. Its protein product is CASSISDRDTQYF.

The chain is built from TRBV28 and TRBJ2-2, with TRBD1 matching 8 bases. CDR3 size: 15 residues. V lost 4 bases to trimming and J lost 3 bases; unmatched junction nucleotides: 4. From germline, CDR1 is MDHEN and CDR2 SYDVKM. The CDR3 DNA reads TGTGCCAGCAGTTCGGGACAGGCCGACACCGGGGAGCTGTTTTTT. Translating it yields CASSSGQADTGELFF. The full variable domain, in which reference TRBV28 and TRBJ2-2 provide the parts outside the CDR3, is DVKVTQSSRYLVKRTGEKVFLECVQDMDHENMFWYRQDPGLGLRLIYFSYDVKMKEKGDIPEGYSVSREKKERFSLILESASTNQTSMYLCASSSGQADTGELFFGEGSRLTVL.

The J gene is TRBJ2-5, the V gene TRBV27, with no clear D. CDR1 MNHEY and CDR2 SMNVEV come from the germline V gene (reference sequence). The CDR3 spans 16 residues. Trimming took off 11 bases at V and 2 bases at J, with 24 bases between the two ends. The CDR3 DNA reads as TGTGCCCACAGCCCTGCCGTCAAACCCACGCAAGAGACCCAGTACTTC. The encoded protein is CAHSPAVKPTQETQYF.

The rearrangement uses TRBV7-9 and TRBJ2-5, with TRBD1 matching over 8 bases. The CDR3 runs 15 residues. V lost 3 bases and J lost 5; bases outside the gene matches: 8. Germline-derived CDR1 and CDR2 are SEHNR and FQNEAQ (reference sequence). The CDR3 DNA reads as TGTGCCAGCAGCTTGGGGCCAGGGGGCCTGGAGACCCAGTACTTC. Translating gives CASSLGPGGLETQYF.

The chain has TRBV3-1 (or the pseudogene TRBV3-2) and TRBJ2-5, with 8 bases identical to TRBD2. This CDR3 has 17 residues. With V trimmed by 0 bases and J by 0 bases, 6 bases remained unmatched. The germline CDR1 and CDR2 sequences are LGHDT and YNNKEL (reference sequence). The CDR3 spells CASSQDMSSGYQETQYF. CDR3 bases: TGTGCCAGCAGCCAAGATATGTCTAGCGGGTACCAAGAGACCCAGTACTTC.

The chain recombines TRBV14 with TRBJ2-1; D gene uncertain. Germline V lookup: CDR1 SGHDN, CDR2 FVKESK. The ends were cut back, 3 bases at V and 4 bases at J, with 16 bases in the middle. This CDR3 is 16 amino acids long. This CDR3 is CASSQIATTIYNEQFF. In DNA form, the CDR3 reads TGTGCCAGCAGCCAGATAGCAACTACGATTTACAATGAGCAGTTCTTC.

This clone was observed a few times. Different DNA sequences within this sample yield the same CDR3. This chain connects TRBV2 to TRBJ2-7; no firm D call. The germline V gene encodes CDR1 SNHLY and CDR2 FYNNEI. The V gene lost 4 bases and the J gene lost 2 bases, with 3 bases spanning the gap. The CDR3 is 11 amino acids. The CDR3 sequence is CASSVTYEQYF. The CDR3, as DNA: TGTGCCAGCAGTGTCACCTACGAGCAGTACTTC.